This TCR beta chain was sequenced for a study of cytomegalovirus exposure and HLA in healthy donors (dated by TCRdb to the late 2010s). Background on the whole study: According to an earlier analysis of around 600 of the donors, 150 million to 200 million T cells yielded 117 million unique TCR beta sequences and about 300 Gb of sequence data. Roughly 300 gigabases of sequencing data and 70 million to 95 million unique TCR sequences made up an early release that covered 500 to 700 HLA-typed donors. Of the roughly 400 genotyped donors, 65% to 90% fell in the genetic ancestry cluster associated with self-reported Caucasian donors. The study was designed to test whether signatures of past pathogen exposure could be identified by cataloging public T cell receptors. The T cell repertoires of around 670 subjects were profiled by immunosequencing and related to cytomegalovirus serostatus. In addition to the first cohort of 650 to 750 subjects, a separate validation cohort of about 120 different subjects was used. To predict cytomegalovirus infection status, the study combined high-throughput TCR immunosequencing, statistical association of individual TCRs with disease status, and machine learning. In a later analysis, previously published TCR beta repertoires from 550 to 750 donors were re-analyzed and high-resolution HLA genotyping was added so that TCR occurrence patterns could be studied. The later analysis used no new phenotypic data to find candidate immune exposures, relying instead on TCR beta sequences and their occurrence across donors. To decide whether each TCR beta V gene segment behaved as functional or pseudogenic, an earlier analysis of several hundred of the donors relied on high-throughput TCR beta sequencing. Donor age, sex, ethnicity and CMV serostatus were collected together with the repertoire data. Genome-wide SNP genotypes for about three fifths of the 666 donors were used in a later genetic analysis, which treated that subset as a discovery cohort. All discovery cohort repertoires had been generated using a single sequencing platform. Both class I and class II loci were covered by HLA typing, at four-digit resolution. Typing coverage differed by locus: A, B, C, DRB1 and DQB1 were typed in about 629-630 donors, DQA1 in 522, DPA1 in approximately 610, and DPB1 in about 450. A handful of DR-DQ haplotypes were handled as single units for association and clustering because linkage in the cohort was strong. Among about 410 genotyped donors of the cohort, an average of around 240,000 unique TCR beta nucleotide sequences was sequenced per donor, of which 15% to 20% were non-productive.

Worth noting for this clone: The antigen this receptor binds is unknown.

The research as a whole found: A total of 150 to 200 TCR beta chains were listed by the study as associated with cytomegalovirus. According to a later analysis, TCR association rates differed among HLA loci, with DRB1 alleles showing the most associated TCRs and HLA-C alleles showing the fewest. A later genetic analysis associated a missense DCLRE1C variant with V-gene and J-gene trimming of TCR beta chains, and an independent cohort replicated the association. It was suggested by the authors that the approach could potentially be generalized to other disease states and immunological phenotypes. Immune exposure information for the cohort was limited to CMV serostatus. Linkage disequilibrium might explain the correlated functional status among segregating V segments, but an unknown experimental factor could not be ruled out. A later genetic analysis reported fewer N-insertions in productive TCRs among donors in an Asian-associated ancestry cluster than the roughly 700-donor mean. According to a later analysis, parvovirus B19, influenza, CMV and Epstein-Barr virus appeared linked to several top co-occurrence clusters. Across donors, most TCR sequences were observed very rarely, whereas some public TCRs were present in many individuals. A later analysis found that HLA-associated TCR beta chains were more clonally expanded and had lower generation probabilities than equally common non-associated chains. When HLA alleles, especially DR and DQ, strongly co-occurred, TCR associations were difficult to assign to individual alleles. According to a later analysis, most CMV-associated TCR beta chains appeared to be HLA-restricted, and the HLA associations seemed to be driven largely by CMV exposure. Because counts were too low, seventeen rarely observed V segments, including chromosome 9 orphons, were excluded from the earlier analysis of 587 of the donors. A group of highly shared sequence variants was considered likely to be a technical artifact of the sequencing pipeline. A few of the identified cytomegalovirus-associated TCR beta chains were confirmed in vitro to be specific for cytomegalovirus antigens. Sequencing depth was assumed to be roughly uniform across donors in the presence/absence analyses, though that assumption may not hold. Cytomegalovirus status was reported to be diagnosed by the classifier with high specificity and sensitivity in both the original and validation cohorts. In this cohort, only TCR beta chains were sequenced, and detectable features were limited by the absence of alpha or paired-chain data. In an earlier analysis of over 550 of the donors, most TCR beta V segments were observed in productive rearrangements about 90% or about 30% of the time, broadly matching IMGT annotations. Because HLA typing was unavailable for some donors at each locus, only the typed subset was used in association tests. A further reported finding was that TCR beta sequences accurately predicted the HLA-A and HLA-B alleles for most subjects in the first cohort. At a false discovery rate of 0.05, a later analysis linked fewer than 20,000 TCR beta sequences to specific HLA alleles.

The cohort was made up of about 670 healthy bone marrow donors. At the time of sampling, all cohort members were nominally healthy, though unrecorded immune exposures were likely present. The donor tested CMV seropositive and was one of the 289 seropositive cohort members. Each donor provided a peripheral blood sample, and peripheral blood mononuclear cells were used for TCR beta sequencing. The Qiagen DNeasy Blood Extraction Kit was used to extract genomic DNA from the blood cell samples. The method was the immunoSEQ multiplex PCR assay. The multiplex PCR relied on a mix of 60 forward primers for TCR Vbeta segments and 13 reverse primers for TCR Jbeta segments. A multiplex PCR assay on genomic DNA amplified the CDR3 region of rearranged TCR beta genes. The Illumina HiSeq System was used to sequence the amplified TCR beta libraries as 87-base-pair reads. The study's processing was this. A later analysis tallied about 77 million unique TCR beta chains across the 650 to 750 repertoires, and roughly 11 million of those chains were shared by two or more donors. Raw reads were error-corrected and collapsed into unique sequences by a nearest-neighbor algorithm in which closely related sequences were merged to remove PCR and sequencing errors. V, D and J gene segments were assigned by aligning CDR3 sequences to IMGT reference sequences. For a sequence to be retained, at least a six-nucleotide match to both a V gene segment and a J gene segment was required. A rearrangement was called productive if the CDR3 had no stop codons and remained in frame with V and J, and every other rearrangement was called non-productive. CDR3 was defined according to IMGT convention as the region running from the second conserved V-encoded cysteine to the conserved J-encoded phenylalanine. The earlier analysis of 587 of the donors excluded any sequence lacking an unambiguous match to a single V gene segment. In an earlier analysis of approximately 550 of the donors, V segments were called functional above 56.7% productive rearrangements and were called segregating when the between-donor standard deviation exceeded 5%. A statistical classification framework was built to diagnose cytomegalovirus status from the catalog of TCR beta chain sequences. V and J gene assignment, in a later analysis, came from comparing TCR nucleotide sequences with IMGT/GENE-DB human TR gene sequences. Using the TCRdist pipeline, a later analysis assigned CDR3 sequences along with most-parsimonious VDJ recombination scenarios. In a later analysis, each TCR beta chain was defined by its CDR3 amino acid sequence together with its V-gene family, and reads lacking a unique V-gene family were excluded. As a way to deal with suspected cross-contamination and a sequencing artifact, a later analysis dropped approximately 590 nucleotide sequences that were highly shared and had low generation probability. For each public chain, a later analysis derived a clonal expansion index from normalized ranks of inferred template counts within each repertoire. In a later analysis, generation probabilities were computed with a VDJ recombination model fitted to out-of-frame rearrangements, and the resulting probabilities were checked against IGoR. In a later analysis, hypergeometric tests were used to score TCR-TCR, TCR-HLA and TCR-CMV co-occurrence, with a repertoire-size bias correction applied to TCR pairs. False discovery rates were estimated in a later analysis by permuting HLA or CMV assignments 20 times. In a later analysis, co-occurring TCRs were grouped using DBSCAN, with TCRdist sequence similarity added in when clustering inside HLA-allele-positive subsets. Repertoires with fewer than 30,000 or more than 120,000 public chains, plus five repertoires with anomalous nucleotide sharing, were excluded from co-occurrence clustering. TCRdb mirrors the immuneACCESS table, restricted to in-frame sequences. Some clones are absent from its copies; in checked studies, under half trace to an unresolved V gene, and the reason for the others is unknown. That table supplies the V and J calls and clone size; D and trimming were determined from the DNA. The sample's records list under 65,000 clones. The top ten clonotypes cover 12% of the sample.

The sequenced sample consisted of PBMCs. This TCR was recovered from a woman aged 25-40 years in good health and CMV-seropositive.

Here is the DNA: TGTGCCACCAGCAGGGATATAGCGGGAGGACGGGATGAGCAGTTCTTC. Translation gives CATSRDIAGGRDEQFF. The chain was built from TRBV15 and TRBJ2-1; 10 junctional bases match TRBD2. CDR1 and CDR2 are drawn from the germline V gene (reference sequence): LNHNV, YYDKDF. Ends trimmed: V by 3 bases, J by 8 bases; bases unmatched to a gene: 10. The CDR3 holds 16 amino acids from the cysteine to the phenylalanine. Left in the record is the CDR3 DNA by itself, 48 bases read in frame from the first base. With the portions outside the CDR3 filled from the reference TRBV15 and TRBJ2-1 genes, the complete variable region becomes DAMVIQNPRYQVTQFGKPVTLSCSQTLNHNVMYWYQQKSSQAPKLLFHYYDKDFNNEADTPDNFQSRRPNTSFCFLDIRSPGLGDTAMYLCATSRDIAGGRDEQFFGPGTRLTVL.